The clone carrying this TCR beta chain was detected ten times or more. A single record per CDR3 protein comes from TCRdb applying MiXCR to the PCR reads. Among 400,000 to 600,000 distinct CDR3 sequences listed, roughly 25% were seen once. The data belong to a study of molecular identifiers for immune sequencing clone quantification. The sample consisted of naive CD8+ T cells from blood, with Jurkat cell RNA spiked in. Subset given: FACS-sorted CD8+CD4-CCR7+CD45RA+ naive T cells. This sequence was found in a human donor in good health. Some libraries in this study had Jurkat cell RNA spiked in.

The CDR3 coding sequence is TGTGCCAGCAGTACCAACCCGAACACTGAAGCTTTCTTT. This gives the protein CASSTNPNTEAFF. This rearrangement joins TRBV5-6 to TRBJ1-1; no clear D gene. Germline loops: CDR1 SGHDT, CDR2 YYEEEE. This CDR3 comprises 13 residues. Trimming removed 5 bases at V and 1 base at J, with 9 bases between.